This T cell receptor beta chain derives from a study of T cell responses to AZD1222 COVID-19 vaccine. Assay: immunoSEQ multiplex PCR; the TCRdb copy retains only in-frame clones and omits some. The data contain some 150,000 clones, approximately 91% of them singletons. CDR3 length: 15 amino acids. V shed 4 bases, J shed 2 bases, and the junction held 6 bases outside the gene matches. Germline V gene sequence: CDR1 SEHNR, CDR2 FQNEAQ (reference sequence). The source of this sequence is an adult in good health. The sample was peripheral blood, taken on day 0 of AZD1222 vaccination. The chain combines TRBV7-9 with TRBJ2-3, with 7 bases that match TRBD1. CDR3 sequence reads: CASSSRQGNTDTQYF. The CDR3 nucleotides are TGTGCCAGCAGCTCCCGACAGGGCAACACAGATACGCAGTATTTT.